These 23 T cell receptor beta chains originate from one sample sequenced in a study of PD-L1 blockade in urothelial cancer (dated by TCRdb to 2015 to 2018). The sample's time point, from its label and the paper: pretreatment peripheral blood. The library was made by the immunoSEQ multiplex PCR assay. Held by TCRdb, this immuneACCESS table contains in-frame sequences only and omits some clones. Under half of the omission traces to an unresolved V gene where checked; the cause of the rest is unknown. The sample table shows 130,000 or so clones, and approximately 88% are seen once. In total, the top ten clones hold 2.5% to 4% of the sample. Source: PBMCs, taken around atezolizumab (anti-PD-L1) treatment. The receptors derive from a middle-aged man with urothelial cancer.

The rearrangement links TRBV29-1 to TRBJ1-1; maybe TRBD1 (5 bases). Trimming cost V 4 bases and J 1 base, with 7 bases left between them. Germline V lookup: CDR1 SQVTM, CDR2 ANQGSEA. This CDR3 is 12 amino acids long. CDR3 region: CSVGGGNTEAFF. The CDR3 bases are TGCAGCGTTGGGGGGGGGAACACTGAAGCTTTCTTT.

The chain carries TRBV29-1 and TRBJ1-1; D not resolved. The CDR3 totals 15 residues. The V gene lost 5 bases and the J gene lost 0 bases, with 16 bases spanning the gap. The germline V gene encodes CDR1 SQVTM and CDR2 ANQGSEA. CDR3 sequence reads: CSVPPRVPVNTEAFF. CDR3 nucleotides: TGCAGCGTTCCCCCTCGGGTACCCGTGAACACTGAAGCTTTCTTT.

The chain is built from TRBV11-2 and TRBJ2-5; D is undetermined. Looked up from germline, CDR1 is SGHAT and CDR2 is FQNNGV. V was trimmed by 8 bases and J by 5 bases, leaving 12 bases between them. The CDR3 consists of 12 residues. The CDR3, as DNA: TGTGCCAGCCAACGCACGAGGGAGACCCAGTACTTC. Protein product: CASQRTRETQYF.

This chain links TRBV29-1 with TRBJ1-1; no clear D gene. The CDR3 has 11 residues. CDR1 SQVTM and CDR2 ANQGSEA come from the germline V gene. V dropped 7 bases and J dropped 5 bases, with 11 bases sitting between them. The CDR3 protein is CSATEVTEAFF. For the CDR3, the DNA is TGCAGCGCAACAGAAGTGACTGAAGCTTTCTTT. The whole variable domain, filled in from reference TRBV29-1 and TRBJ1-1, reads SAVISQKPSRDICQRGTSLTIQCQVDSQVTMMFWYRQQPGQSLTLIATANQGSEATYESGFVIDKFPISRPNLTFSTLTVSNMSPEDSSIYLCSATEVTEAFFGQGTRLTVV.

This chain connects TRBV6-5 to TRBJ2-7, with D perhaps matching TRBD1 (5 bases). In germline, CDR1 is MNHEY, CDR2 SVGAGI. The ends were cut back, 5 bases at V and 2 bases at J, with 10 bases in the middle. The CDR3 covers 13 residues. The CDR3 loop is CASSKGSTYEQYF. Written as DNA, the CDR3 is TGTGCCAGCAGTAAGGGGTCGACCTACGAGCAGTACTTC.

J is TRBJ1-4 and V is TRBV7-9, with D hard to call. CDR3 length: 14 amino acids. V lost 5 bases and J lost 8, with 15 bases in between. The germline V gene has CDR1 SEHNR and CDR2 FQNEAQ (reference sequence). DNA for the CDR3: TGTGCCAGCAGCCAGCGGGTCATGACCGAAAAACTGTTTTTT. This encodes CASSQRVMTEKLFF.

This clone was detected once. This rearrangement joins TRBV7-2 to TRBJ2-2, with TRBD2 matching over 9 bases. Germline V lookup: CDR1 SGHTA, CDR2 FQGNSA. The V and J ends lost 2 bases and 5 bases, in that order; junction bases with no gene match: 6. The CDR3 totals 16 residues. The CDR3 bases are TGTGCCAGCAGCTTATTCCTCCTAGCGGGAACCGGGGAGCTGTTTTTT. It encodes CASSLFLLAGTGELFF. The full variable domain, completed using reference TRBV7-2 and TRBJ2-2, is GAGVSQSPSNKVTEKGKDVELRCDPISGHTALYWYRQSLGQGLEFLIYFQGNSAPDKSGLPSDRFSAERTGGSVSTLTIQRTQQEDSAVYLCASSLFLLAGTGELFFGEGSRLTVL.

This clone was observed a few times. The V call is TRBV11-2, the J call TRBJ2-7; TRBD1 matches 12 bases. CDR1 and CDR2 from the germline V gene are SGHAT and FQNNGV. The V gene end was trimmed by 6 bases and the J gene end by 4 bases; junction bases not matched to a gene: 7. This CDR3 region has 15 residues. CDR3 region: CASRPGQGAGYEQYF. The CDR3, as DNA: TGTGCCAGCAGACCGGGACAGGGGGCGGGGTACGAGCAGTACTTC.

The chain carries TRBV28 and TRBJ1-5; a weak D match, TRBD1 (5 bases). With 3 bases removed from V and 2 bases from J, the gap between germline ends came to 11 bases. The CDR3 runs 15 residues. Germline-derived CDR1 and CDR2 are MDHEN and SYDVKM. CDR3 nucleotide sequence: TGTGCCAGCAGTTTCACCGGGGGAGGCAATCAGCCCCAGCATTTT. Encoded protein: CASSFTGGGNQPQHF.

In DNA, the CDR3 is TGTGCCAGCTCACCGGTCGGACTAGCCATGGGCAATGAGCAGTTCTTC. Amino acids: CASSPVGLAMGNEQFF. The chain combines TRBV18 with TRBJ2-1; 8 positions match TRBD2. This CDR3 contains 16 residues. Losses at the gene ends were 3 bases for V and 6 bases for J; bases not matched to a gene: 10. Per germline, CDR1 KGHSH and CDR2 LQKENI.

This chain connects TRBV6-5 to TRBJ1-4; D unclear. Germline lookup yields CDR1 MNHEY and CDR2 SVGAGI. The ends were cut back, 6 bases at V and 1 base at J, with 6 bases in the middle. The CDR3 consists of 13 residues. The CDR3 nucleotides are TGTGCCAGCAGGCCGGGAACTAATGAAAAACTGTTTTTT. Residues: CASRPGTNEKLFF.

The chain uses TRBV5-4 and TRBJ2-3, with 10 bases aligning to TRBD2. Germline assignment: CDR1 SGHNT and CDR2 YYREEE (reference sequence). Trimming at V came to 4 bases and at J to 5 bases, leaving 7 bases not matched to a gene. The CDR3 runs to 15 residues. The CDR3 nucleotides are TGTGCCAGCAGCACTCTAGCGGGAGCCGGAGATACGCAGTATTTT. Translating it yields CASSTLAGAGDTQYF.

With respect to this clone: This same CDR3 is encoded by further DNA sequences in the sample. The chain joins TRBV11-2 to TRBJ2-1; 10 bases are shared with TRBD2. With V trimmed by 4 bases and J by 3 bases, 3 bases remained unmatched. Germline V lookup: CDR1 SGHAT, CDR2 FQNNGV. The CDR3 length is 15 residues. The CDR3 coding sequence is TGTGCCAGCAGCTCCGGACTAGCGGTCTACAATGAGCAGTTCTTC. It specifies CASSSGLAVYNEQFF.

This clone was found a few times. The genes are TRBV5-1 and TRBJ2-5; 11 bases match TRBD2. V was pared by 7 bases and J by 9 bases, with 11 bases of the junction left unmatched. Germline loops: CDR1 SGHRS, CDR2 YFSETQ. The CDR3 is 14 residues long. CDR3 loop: CASLPTSGAVAQYF. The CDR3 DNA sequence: TGCGCCAGCCTACCGACTAGCGGGGCGGTGGCCCAGTACTTC. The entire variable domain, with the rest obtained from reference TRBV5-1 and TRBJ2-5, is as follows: KAGVTQTPRYLIKTRGQQVTLSCSPISGHRSVSWYQQTPGQGLQFLFEYFSETQRNKGNFPGRFSGRQFSNSRSEMNVSTLELGDSALYLCASLPTSGAVAQYFGPGTRLLVL.

The CDR3: CASSDAGRATDTQYF. The DNA for the CDR3 is TGTGCCAGCAGTGATGCCGGGAGGGCCACAGATACGCAGTATTTT. This chain joins TRBV6-4 and TRBJ2-3, with 8 positions matching TRBD2. The J segment lost 2 bases and the V segment lost 3 bases, leaving 4 bases of the junction unmatched. Germline V gene sequence: CDR1 MRHNA, CDR2 SNTAGT. The CDR3 is made up of 15 amino acids.

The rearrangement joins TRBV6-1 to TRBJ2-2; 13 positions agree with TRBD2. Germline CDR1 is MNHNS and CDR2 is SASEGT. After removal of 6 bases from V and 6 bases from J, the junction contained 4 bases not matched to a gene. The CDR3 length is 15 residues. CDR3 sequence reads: CASRRTSGSPGELFF. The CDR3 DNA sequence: TGTGCCAGCAGGAGGACTAGCGGGAGCCCCGGGGAGCTGTTTTTT.

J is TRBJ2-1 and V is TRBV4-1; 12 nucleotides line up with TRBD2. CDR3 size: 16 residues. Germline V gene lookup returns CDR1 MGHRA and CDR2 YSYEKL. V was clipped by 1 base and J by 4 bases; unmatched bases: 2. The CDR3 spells CASSQGTSGVYNEQFF. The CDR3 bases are TGCGCCAGCAGCCAAGGGACTAGCGGGGTTTACAATGAGCAGTTCTTC.

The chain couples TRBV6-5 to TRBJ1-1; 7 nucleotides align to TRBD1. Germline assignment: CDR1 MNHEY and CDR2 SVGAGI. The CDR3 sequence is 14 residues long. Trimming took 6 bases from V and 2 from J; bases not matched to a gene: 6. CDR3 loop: CASSRDSLNTEAFF. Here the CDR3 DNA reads TGTGCCAGCAGCCGGGACAGCCTAAACACTGAAGCTTTCTTT.

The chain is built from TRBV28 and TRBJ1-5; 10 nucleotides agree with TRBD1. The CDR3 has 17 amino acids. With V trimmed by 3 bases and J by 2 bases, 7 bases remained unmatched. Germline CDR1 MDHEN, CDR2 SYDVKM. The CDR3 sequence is CASSLRQGARGNQPQHF. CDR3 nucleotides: TGTGCCAGCAGTTTGAGACAGGGGGCGAGGGGCAATCAGCCCCAGCATTTT. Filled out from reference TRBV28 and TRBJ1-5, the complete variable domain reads DVKVTQSSRYLVKRTGEKVFLECVQDMDHENMFWYRQDPGLGLRLIYFSYDVKMKEKGDIPEGYSVSREKKERFSLILESASTNQTSMYLCASSLRQGARGNQPQHFGDGTRLSIL.

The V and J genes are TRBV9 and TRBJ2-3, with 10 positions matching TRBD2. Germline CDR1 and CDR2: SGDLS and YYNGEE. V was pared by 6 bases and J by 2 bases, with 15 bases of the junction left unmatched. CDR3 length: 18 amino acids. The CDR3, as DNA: TGTGCCAGCACCCGAGGGCTAGCGGGAGTGGGGGTCACAGATACGCAGTATTTT. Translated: CASTRGLAGVGVTDTQYF.

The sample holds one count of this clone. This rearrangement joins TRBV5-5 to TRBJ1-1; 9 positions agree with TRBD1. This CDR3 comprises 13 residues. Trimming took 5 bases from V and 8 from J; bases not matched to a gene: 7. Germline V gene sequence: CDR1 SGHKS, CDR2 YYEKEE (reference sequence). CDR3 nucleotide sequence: TGTGCCAGCAGTATACAGGGGGCAACGGAAGCTTTCTTT. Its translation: CASSIQGATEAFF.

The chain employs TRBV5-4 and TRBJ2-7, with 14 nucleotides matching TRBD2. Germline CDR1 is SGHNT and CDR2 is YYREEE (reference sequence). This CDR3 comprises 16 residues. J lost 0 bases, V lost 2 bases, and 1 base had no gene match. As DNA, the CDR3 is TGTGCCAGCAGCTTAGGGACTAGCGGGAGCTCCTACGAGCAGTACTTC. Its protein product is CASSLGTSGSSYEQYF.

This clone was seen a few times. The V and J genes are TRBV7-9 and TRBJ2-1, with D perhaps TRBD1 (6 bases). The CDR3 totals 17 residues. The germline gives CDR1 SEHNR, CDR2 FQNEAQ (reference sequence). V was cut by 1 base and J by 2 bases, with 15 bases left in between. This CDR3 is CASSLEGHMPPYNEQFF. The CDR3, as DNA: TGTGCCAGCAGCTTAGAGGGACACATGCCTCCCTACAATGAGCAGTTCTTC.